This TCR beta chain is from a study of cytomegalovirus exposure and HLA in healthy donors. Study-wide points: There were several of the most significant clusters that appeared linked to common viral pathogens in a later analysis. It was reportedly the case that the classifier diagnosed cytomegalovirus status with high specificity and sensitivity.

Researchers ran the PCR with 60 Vbeta and 13 Jbeta primers. Profiling relied on immunoSEQ multiplex PCR, and the TCRdb table lists in-frame clones only, not all of them. The sample shows 120,000 to 150,000 clones, approximately 68% of them seen only once. The ends lost 2 bases at V and 3 bases at J; junction bases unmatched: 3. Looked up from germline, CDR1 is MNHNY and CDR2 is SVGAGI (reference sequence). The CDR3 spans 15 residues. This clone was seen repeatedly, ten times or more. Antigen: not known. Sequencing was carried out using PBMCs. This TCR derives from a man in his sixties in good health and CMV-seronegative. V gene TRBV6-6 combines with J gene TRBJ2-7; 11 bases align to TRBD2. The CDR3 DNA follows: TGTGCCAGCAGTTACGATACTAGCGGGAGCTACGAGCAGTACTTC. Amino acid sequence: CASSYDTSGSYEQYF.